This passage covers 27 T cell receptor beta chains from one sample sequenced in a study of cytomegalovirus exposure and HLA in healthy donors. The PCR made use of 60 Vbeta and 13 Jbeta primers. Sequencing used immunoSEQ multiplex PCR; TCRdb keeps in-frame clones, though not all of them. In the table there are 140,000 or so clones, approximately 65% of which are singletons. The sample taken for sequencing was PBMCs. All receptors derive from a woman aged 55-69 years in good health and CMV-seronegative.

This chain joins TRBV7-6 and TRBJ2-5, with D maybe TRBD2 (6 bases). The tail of the sequence fits TRBJ2-7 better, so the J call may be wrong. The CDR3 covers 14 residues. Germline V gives CDR1 SGHVS, CDR2 FNYEAQ. For the CDR3, the DNA is TGTGCCAGCAGCTCACCGGGACTTCCCTACGAGCAGTACTTC. Residues: CASSSPGLPYEQYF.

The V call is TRBV5-4, the J call TRBJ1-3; a weak D match, TRBD1 (5 bases). CDR1 and CDR2 from the germline V gene are SGHNT and YYREEE (reference sequence). CDR3 length: 18 residues. Trimming cost V 1 base and J 0 bases, with 17 bases left between them. The CDR3 loop reads CASSLMFGGDFSGNTIYF. Written as DNA, the CDR3 is TGTGCCAGCAGCTTGATGTTCGGAGGGGATTTCTCTGGAAACACCATATATTTT.

This clone was seen more than once but under ten times. The chain joins TRBV5-1 to TRBJ2-5; D possibly corresponds to TRBD1 (6 bases). Germline-derived CDR1 and CDR2 are SGHRS and YFSETQ. There are 15 residues in the CDR3. Trimming pared 0 bases from V and 5 bases from J, leaving 14 bases between. CDR3 DNA: TGCGCCAGCAGCTTGGCTCTGGGGGCCAGGGAGACCCAGTACTTC. This codes for CASSLALGARETQYF.

J is TRBJ2-5 and V is TRBV28; 7 bases are shared with TRBD2. The germline V gene has CDR1 MDHEN and CDR2 SYDVKM. J gave up 4 bases and V 11 bases, and 7 bases lay outside the gene matches. The CDR3 contains 12 residues. CDR3: CAAGGRGETQYF. Written as DNA, the CDR3 is TGTGCCGCCGGCGGGAGAGGAGAGACCCAGTACTTC. Full variable domain (outside the CDR3, taken from reference TRBV28 and TRBJ2-5): DVKVTQSSRYLVKRTGEKVFLECVQDMDHENMFWYRQDPGLGLRLIYFSYDVKMKEKGDIPEGYSVSREKKERFSLILESASTNQTSMYLCAAGGRGETQYFGPGTRLLVL.

The chain employs TRBV2 and TRBJ2-5, with a possible D match to TRBD2 (7 bases). This CDR3 spans 15 amino acids. Trimming took 8 bases from V and 6 from J, leaving 22 bases between them. Per the germline V gene, CDR1 is SNHLY and CDR2 is FYNNEI. The CDR3 region is CASGWVGGGEKTQYF. The CDR3 DNA follows: TGTGCCAGCGGGTGGGTCGGCGGGGGCGAAAAGACCCAGTACTTC. Full variable domain (outside the CDR3, taken from reference TRBV2 and TRBJ2-5): EPEVTQTPSHQVTQMGQEVILRCVPISNHLYFYWYRQILGQKVEFLVSFYNNEISEKSEIFDDQFSVERPDGSNFTLKIRSTKLEDSAMYFCASGWVGGGEKTQYFGPGTRLLVL.

J is TRBJ1-6 and V is TRBV19; 9 nucleotides match TRBD1. Germline V gene data show CDR1 as LNHDA and CDR2 as SQIVND (reference sequence). V was clipped by 6 bases and J by 7 bases; unmatched bases: 7. This CDR3 contains 15 residues. The CDR3 loop is CASRSPGQGNSPLHF. CDR3 DNA: TGTGCCAGTAGATCGCCGGGACAGGGAAATTCACCCCTCCACTTT.

V and J are TRBV5-1 and TRBJ2-3; unclear D gene. The V and J ends lost 1 base and 7 bases respectively, with 19 bases between them. CDR3 length: 16 residues. CDR1 SGHRS and CDR2 YFSETQ come from the germline V gene. This CDR3 is CASSLSWPALEYTQYF. The CDR3 bases are TGCGCCAGCAGCTTGTCCTGGCCAGCGCTGGAATATACGCAGTATTTT.

The J gene is TRBJ2-2, the V gene TRBV5-1; 7 bases align to TRBD2. Germline CDR1 is SGHRS and CDR2 is YFSETQ. The CDR3 is 14 residues long. V lost 2 bases, J lost 6 bases, and 4 bases stayed unmatched. DNA of the CDR3: TGCGCCAGCAGCTTCTTGACTAGCCCCGGGGAGCTGTTTTTT. Protein sequence: CASSFLTSPGELFF.

V is TRBV5-1 and J is TRBJ2-5, with D uncertain. This CDR3 contains 14 residues. Deletions cut 1 base from V and 3 bases from J, with 10 bases between. The germline CDR1 and CDR2 sequences are SGHRS and YFSETQ. The CDR3 is CASSLISPEETQYF. CDR3 DNA sequence: TGCGCCAGCAGCTTGATTAGTCCCGAAGAGACCCAGTACTTC. The full variable domain, in which reference TRBV5-1 and TRBJ2-5 provide the parts outside the CDR3, is KAGVTQTPRYLIKTRGQQVTLSCSPISGHRSVSWYQQTPGQGLQFLFEYFSETQRNKGNFPGRFSGRQFSNSRSEMNVSTLELGDSALYLCASSLISPEETQYFGPGTRLLVL.

The rearrangement uses TRBV19 and TRBJ2-1; 11 bases map to TRBD2. There are 15 residues in the CDR3. CDR1 and CDR2 from the germline V gene are LNHDA and SQIVND (reference sequence). V gave up 0 bases and J gave up 5 bases; unmatched junction bases: 0. The CDR3 DNA reads as TGTGCCAGTAGTATAGAGGGACTAGCGGACAATGAGCAGTTCTTC. Protein: CASSIEGLADNEQFF.

This chain links TRBV5-1 with TRBJ2-1, with 8 bases that match TRBD1. The germline gives CDR1 SGHRS, CDR2 YFSETQ. V lost 4 bases, J lost 4 bases, and 10 bases stayed unmatched. This CDR3 has 16 amino acids. CDR3 coding DNA: TGCGCCAGCAGCCCTGCAGGACAGGGAAAATACAATGAGCAGTTCTTC. Its protein is CASSPAGQGKYNEQFF.

This chain uses TRBV6-4 with TRBJ2-7; TRBD2 matches at 13 bases. J was trimmed by 3 bases and V by 3 bases; bases with no gene match: 8. Germline loops: CDR1 MRHNA, CDR2 SNTAGT. The CDR3 has 17 residues. The CDR3 DNA reads as TGTGCCAGCAGTGAGTGGGGACTAGCGGGACTCGGCTACGAGCAGTACTTC. Encoded protein: CASSEWGLAGLGYEQYF.

V gene TRBV5-1 combines with J gene TRBJ1-1, with D possibly TRBD1 on 5 matching bases. V was pared by 7 bases and J by 2 bases, with 15 bases between. The length of the CDR3 is 14 residues. Germline CDR1 and CDR2: SGHRS and YFSETQ. CDR3 sequence (DNA): TGCGCCAGCGCCCTGGGGGGGGGAAACACTGAAGCTTTCTTT. Its protein product is CASALGGGNTEAFF. Filled out from reference TRBV5-1 and TRBJ1-1, the complete variable domain reads KAGVTQTPRYLIKTRGQQVTLSCSPISGHRSVSWYQQTPGQGLQFLFEYFSETQRNKGNFPGRFSGRQFSNSRSEMNVSTLELGDSALYLCASALGGGNTEAFFGQGTRLTVV.

The chain employs TRBV9 and TRBJ2-1; D possibly corresponds to TRBD1 (5 bases). V gave up 7 bases and J gave up 6 bases, with 14 bases separating them. CDR3 length equals 13 residues. From germline, CDR1 is SGDLS and CDR2 YYNGEE. The chain's CDR3 is CASSWGRGNEQFF. The DNA of the CDR3 is TGTGCCAGCTCTTGGGGAAGGGGCAATGAGCAGTTCTTC.

The chain couples TRBV28 to TRBJ2-7; 11 bases agree with TRBD1. The CDR3 is made up of 15 amino acids. Germline CDR1 is MDHEN and CDR2 is SYDVKM. V was clipped by 4 bases and J by 6 bases; unmatched bases: 8. The DNA of the CDR3 is TGTGCCAGCAGTTACCCCGCCGGGACAGGGGGCGAGCAGTACTTC. It codes for CASSYPAGTGGEQYF.

This chain links TRBV18 with TRBJ2-5; D gene unclear. CDR1 is KGHSH, CDR2 LQKENI, per germline. Trimming took 3 bases from V and 3 from J, leaving 5 bases between them. CDR3 length equals 12 residues. CDR3 coding DNA: TGTGCCAGCTCACCGCAGAAAGAGACCCAGTACTTC. It specifies CASSPQKETQYF. Complete variable domain (other parts from reference TRBV18 and TRBJ2-5): NAGVMQNPRHLVRRRGQEARLRCSPMKGHSHVYWYRQLPEEGLKFMVYLQKENIIDESGMPKERFSAEFPKEGPSILRIQQVVRGDSAAYFCASSPQKETQYFGPGTRLLVL.

The chain joins TRBV19 to TRBJ1-5; tentatively, D is TRBD1 (5 bases). The CDR3 covers 18 residues. V lost 5 bases and J 7 bases, leaving 27 bases between the germline ends. CDR1 LNHDA and CDR2 SQIVND come from the germline V gene (reference sequence). This CDR3 is CASSPGKVAWGVRQPQHF. The CDR3 nucleotides read TGTGCCAGTAGTCCGGGGAAAGTTGCCTGGGGGGTTCGCCAGCCCCAGCATTTT.

CDR3: CASSTQTSNAEQFF. The CDR3 DNA sequence: TGTGCCAGTAGTACCCAGACTAGCAACGCTGAGCAGTTCTTC. The chain recombines TRBV19 with TRBJ2-1; 7 bases map to TRBD2. The length of the CDR3 is 14 residues. Germline V gene sequence: CDR1 LNHDA, CDR2 SQIVND (reference sequence). V lost 4 bases and J lost 9; bases outside the gene matches: 9. Complete variable domain (other parts from reference TRBV19 and TRBJ2-1): DGGITQSPKYLFRKEGQNVTLSCEQNLNHDAMYWYRQDPGQGLRLIYYSQIVNDFQKGDIAEGYSVSREKKESFPLTVTSAQKNPTAFYLCASSTQTSNAEQFFGPGTRLTVL.

V and J are TRBV7-2 and TRBJ2-2; the D gene is possibly TRBD1 (6 bases). The V gene lost 5 bases and the J gene lost 8 bases, with 15 bases spanning the gap. This CDR3 has 14 residues. From germline, CDR1 is SGHTA and CDR2 FQGNSA. DNA for the CDR3: TGTGCCAGCAGCACCCTACAGGGCATGGGGGAGCTGTTTTTT. It specifies CASSTLQGMGELFF.

This clone was picked up a small number of times. The chain links TRBV19 to TRBJ2-3; D is perhaps TRBD1 (6 bases). V was clipped by 4 bases and J by 5 bases, with 19 bases between them. The CDR3 runs to 16 residues. The germline V gene has CDR1 LNHDA and CDR2 SQIVND (reference sequence). CDR3 DNA sequence: TGTGCCAGTAGTAAGGTTCCAGGGGTTTTGGGAGATACGCAGTATTTT. It codes for CASSKVPGVLGDTQYF. The whole variable domain, remainder taken from reference TRBV19 and TRBJ2-3, is DGGITQSPKYLFRKEGQNVTLSCEQNLNHDAMYWYRQDPGQGLRLIYYSQIVNDFQKGDIAEGYSVSREKKESFPLTVTSAQKNPTAFYLCASSKVPGVLGDTQYFGPGTRLTVL.

The chain uses TRBV7-9 and TRBJ2-3; TRBD2 agrees at 7 bases. Germline trimming cut 1 base from V and 4 bases from J; bases unmatched to any gene: 11. This CDR3 is built from 17 residues. Per germline, CDR1 SEHNR and CDR2 FQNEAQ (reference sequence). This CDR3 reads CASSLGSLAGVADTQYF. DNA of the CDR3: TGTGCCAGCAGCTTAGGTTCGCTTGCGGGGGTGGCAGATACGCAGTATTTT.

The CDR3 loop is CASSYSWGQGGGYTF. For the CDR3, the DNA is TGTGCCAGCAGTTACTCCTGGGGACAGGGAGGCGGCTACACCTTC. J is TRBJ1-2 and V is TRBV6-5, with 9 nucleotides matching TRBD1. CDR3 length: 15 amino acids. Germline V gene data show CDR1 as MNHEY and CDR2 as SVGAGI. Unmatched junction bases numbered 7, after V lost 0 bases and J lost 8 bases.

The chain combines TRBV28 with TRBJ1-1, with 7 bases that match TRBD1. CDR1 and CDR2 from the germline V gene are MDHEN and SYDVKM. The CDR3 consists of 15 residues. V lost 4 bases and J lost 5; bases outside the gene matches: 10. In DNA, the CDR3 is TGTGCCAGCAGTTCGCCGACAGGGCTAGGGACTGAAGCTTTCTTT. Translation gives CASSSPTGLGTEAFF.

This chain links TRBV7-2 with TRBJ2-5; D perhaps matches TRBD1 (5 bases). This CDR3 is built from 14 residues. V dropped 5 bases and J dropped 2 bases, with 12 bases sitting between them. Germline V lookup: CDR1 SGHTA, CDR2 FQGNSA. CDR3 sequence reads: CASSPRQTQETQYF. In nucleotides, the CDR3 is TGTGCCAGCAGCCCGAGACAGACGCAAGAGACCCAGTACTTC.

Regarding this clone: The missing conserved phenylalanine or tryptophan at the end of this CDR3 makes a read error likely. The genes are TRBV28 and TRBJ2-4; D is ambiguous. Trimming removed 11 bases at V and 0 bases at J, with 26 bases between. The CDR3 sequence is 18 residues long. The germline gives CDR1 MDHEN, CDR2 SYDVKM. In nucleotides, the CDR3 is TGTGCCGCTGGGCCAGAGTATAGCTACAGACTAGCCAAAAACATTCAGTACCTC. Translated, it gives CAAGPEYSYRLAKNIQYL.

The chain is built from TRBV5-1 and TRBJ2-1; D is unresolved. V was cut by 7 bases and J by 1 base, with 12 bases left in between. Germline V lookup: CDR1 SGHRS, CDR2 YFSETQ. The CDR3 consists of 14 residues. The chain's CDR3 is CASAPLASYNEQFF. Written as DNA, the CDR3 is TGCGCCAGCGCCCCTCTGGCATCCTACAATGAGCAGTTCTTC.

This clone turned up a few times. This rearrangement joins TRBV2 to TRBJ1-1; TRBD1 agrees at 9 bases. The CDR3 totals 15 residues. Germline loops: CDR1 SNHLY, CDR2 FYNNEI. V was pared by 7 bases and J by 2 bases, with 8 bases of the junction left unmatched. CDR3 loop: CASNGGGQGNTEAFF. The CDR3 nucleotides read TGTGCCAGCAACGGGGGGGGACAGGGAAACACTGAAGCTTTCTTT.